These T cell receptor beta chains were read from a single sample in a study of OX40 agonist ivuxolimab in advanced cancers. Profiling relied on immunoSEQ multiplex PCR, and the TCRdb table lists in-frame clones only, not all of them. The table has about 48,000 clones, roughly 81% seen once. This material consisted of CD4+ or CD8+ T cells sorted from blood, taken in a trial of the OX40 agonist ivuxolimab. The receptor set was obtained from an adult with an advanced solid tumor such as melanoma, head and neck, liver or kidney cancer. Each CDR3 is given with its conserved first and last residue.

v_gene	j_gene	CDR3aa
TRBV6-1	TRBJ2-5	CASSEIYGPETQYF
TRBV5-4	TRBJ1-2	CASSGGAYGYTF
TRBV11-2	TRBJ1-2	CASSLGQGRGYTF
TRBV5-1	TRBJ1-4	CASSLAGRNNEKLFF
TRBV27	TRBJ1-1	CASSFRATTEAFF
TRBV10-1	TRBJ2-2	CASSMTVTGELFF
TRBV10-2	TRBJ2-1	CASSEFGTGMRNEQFF
TRBV7-9	TRBJ1-5	CASLSGGGGQPQHF
TRBV28	TRBJ2-1	CASSLSTGIKEFF
TRBV28	TRBJ2-5	CASISGIQETQYF
TRBV7-9	TRBJ2-1	CASSQELADNEQFF
TRBV9	TRBJ2-7	CASSVGGEYEQYF
TRBV2	TRBJ2-2	CASGGADTGELFF
TRBV5-1	TRBJ2-5	CASSSPSQETQYF
TRBV6-4	TRBJ1-1	CASSEDRVSEAFF
TRBV10-3	TRBJ2-7	CAIRGENEQYF
TRBV6-1	TRBJ2-2	CAIPSERRNTGELFF
TRBV15	TRBJ2-3	CATSSPGPSDTQYF
TRBV11-2	TRBJ1-4	CASSPRHPGAATNEKLFF
TRBV5-4	TRBJ2-1	CASSLSRQLNEQFF
TRBV6-1	TRBJ2-7	CAGGVSASYEQYF
TRBV2	TRBJ2-7	CASTLEQGGAYEQYF
TRBV5-6	TRBJ2-5	CASSFDRQETQYF
TRBV9	TRBJ2-3	CASSVAPAGNTDTQYF
TRBV28	TRBJ1-1	CASSLWTREAFF
TRBV2	TRBJ1-2	CASSYREFGYTF
TRBV30	TRBJ2-2	CAWRESGTSNTGELFF
TRBV5-1	TRBJ2-3	CASSVLAASTDTQYF
TRBV4-2	TRBJ1-1	CASSQEGQAGVDEAFF
TRBV7-8	TRBJ2-5	CASSLVGTGEETQYF
TRBV30	TRBJ2-1	CAYLSGRRDSSYNEQFF
TRBV9	TRBJ2-5	CASSPSDGARETQYF
TRBV6-1	TRBJ2-3	CASVGGVTDTQYF
TRBV6-5	TRBJ1-5	CASSSRTGEPNQPQHF
TRBV6-1	TRBJ2-5	CASSLLSAIEETQYF
TRBV30	TRBJ2-1	CAWAGTAASGQFF
TRBV15	TRBJ1-5	CATSREGGQPQHF
TRBV30	TRBJ1-3	CAAQGQPVSGNTIYF
TRBV9	TRBJ1-1	CASSARGGGTEAFF
TRBV18	TRBJ2-7	CASSPGRQGREQYF
TRBV6-5	TRBJ1-4	CASRQGLNEKLFF
TRBV5-4	TRBJ2-5	CASSLDRGETQYF
TRBV10-3	TRBJ1-2	CAISESGQGQKYYGYTF
TRBV11-3	TRBJ2-3	CASSLEVTDTQYF
TRBV7-9	TRBJ1-1	CASSLSRTEAFF
TRBV10-3	TRBJ2-3	CAISRDRTDTQYF
TRBV7-9	TRBJ1-1	CASSLTGGDTEAFF
TRBV13	TRBJ2-3	CASSQPGSTDTQYF
TRBV18	TRBJ2-3	CASSPPMGGSSTDTQYF
TRBV11-3	TRBJ2-2	CASSRDREITGELFF
TRBV19	TRBJ2-1	CASSMGQVYNEQFF
TRBV9	TRBJ2-7	CASSVGPASGPYEQYF
TRBV27	TRBJ1-5	CASSLSTDSNQPQHF
TRBV28	TRBJ1-2	CASSPGTDTHYGYTF
TRBV19	TRBJ1-5	CASSFLGDSNQPQHF